The present T cell receptor (beta chain) was sequenced within a study of blood T cell repertoires in COVID-19. Study summary: Spain, Italy and the United States supplied samples that represented acute and convalescent COVID-19.

In the original analysis: The authors estimated nucleated cell counts from reference gene primer amplification. Assay used: immunoSEQ multiplex PCR; TCRdb lists only in-frame clones, some missing. The DNA gave D and trimming, while V, J and clone size come from that table. Among about 200,000 clones, about 90% were seen once, and the ten largest hold roughly 2%. This CDR3 contains 14 residues. V was trimmed by 3 bases and J by 3 bases, leaving 11 bases between them. Germline CDR1 reads KGHSH; CDR2 reads LQKENI. Sequenced: peripheral blood. This clonotype was obtained from a woman aged 45-65 years with acute or convalescent COVID-19. The chain is built from TRBV18 and TRBJ1-1; D gene uncertain. CDR3 amino acids: CASSPPAGYTEAFF. CDR3 sequence (DNA): TGTGCCAGCTCACCCCCCGCGGGATACACTGAAGCTTTCTTT.